Relative to its sample, the clone carrying this T cell receptor (beta chain) is large. What it binds is not known. The TRBV12-4/TRBJ1-2 clonotypes were amplified using barcode primers with ligated adaptors. TCRdb re-analysed the multiplex PCR reads in MiXCR, keeping a single row per CDR3 protein. This table holds over a thousand distinct CDR3 sequences, 20% found once. Study-level results: Around an eighth of tumor Treg sequences matched naive CD4+ cells.

CDR3 size: 11 residues. Trimming left V 4 bases short and J 8 bases short, with 8 bases between. The sorted Tregs were CD4+CD25+CD127-/low cells. This sequence originates from a female donor with breast cancer. Sequencing input: Tregs sorted from blood. The chain couples TRBV12-3 or TRBV12-4 to TRBJ1-2; tentatively, D is TRBD1 (6 bases). CDR3 coding DNA: TGTGCCAGCAGTTCAGGGGACGGCTACACCTTC. Its protein product is CASSSGDGYTF.